These T cell receptor beta chains were read from a single sample in a study of cytomegalovirus exposure and HLA in healthy donors. The repertoire was sequenced with immunoSEQ multiplex PCR; TCRdb's copy has only in-frame clones and lacks some. The sample lists 95,000 to 100,000 clones; roughly 80% were seen once. Sequencing was carried out using PBMCs. These receptors were taken from a man aged 35-49 years in good health and CMV-seronegative. Each CDR3 is given with its conserved first and last residue. A D gene is named only where the DNA matches it firmly. A row's size may be missing; if present it is once, few, many or a size class.

j_gene,abundance,v_gene,d_gene,CDR3nt,CDR3aa
TRBJ2-7,.,TRBV7-2,TRBD2,TGTGCCAGCACCCCCCTCCTGGGGGGGTCCGCCGAGCAGTACTTC,CASTPLLGGSAEQYF
TRBJ2-7,few,TRBV9,TRBD1,TGTGCCAGCAGCGTAGACCCCCTTGGGACAGGGGGCAGTTACGAGCAGTACTTC,CASSVDPLGTGGSYEQYF
TRBJ2-3,few,TRBV9,.,TGTGCCAGCAGCGTCGAGGGCTTCCCGGATACGCAGTATTTT,CASSVEGFPDTQYF
TRBJ1-5,once,TRBV19,.,TGTGCCAGTAGTATGGGCCCCTATACAGGGTTAGGGCCCCAGCATTTT,CASSMGPYTGLGPQHF
TRBJ2-5,few,TRBV2,.,TGTGCCAGCAGTGATTTAGTCCGAGAGACCCAGTACTTC,CASSDLVRETQYF
TRBJ2-2,.,TRBV7-7,TRBD2,TGTGCCAGCAGCATGTGGACTAGTGGTACCGGGGAGCTGTTTTTT,CASSMWTSGTGELFF
TRBJ1-1,few,TRBV7-3,TRBD1,TGTGCCAGCAGCCCACGACAGGGAAGGGGAGCTTTCTTT,CASSPRQGRGAFF
TRBJ1-2,.,TRBV13,TRBD1,TGTGCCAGCAGCTATAGCCGGGACAGCCAAGGTGGCTACACCTTC,CASSYSRDSQGGYTF
TRBJ1-1,.,TRBV29-1,TRBD1,TGCAGCGTACAAAAGACAGGGGTTGGGAACACTGAAGCTTTCTTT,CSVQKTGVGNTEAFF
TRBJ2-5,once,TRBV7-2,.,TGTGCCAGCAGCTTAAGGGGATTTACAGGGGAGACCCAGTACTTC,CASSLRGFTGETQYF
TRBJ1-1,.,TRBV30,.,TGTGCCTGGAGTTACTCAGGGTTCGTTGAAGCTTTCTTT,CAWSYSGFVEAFF
TRBJ2-4,once,TRBV7-9,.,TGTGCCAGCAGCGCGCAGGGGTTGACCAAAAACATTCAGTACTTC,CASSAQGLTKNIQYF
TRBJ2-3,.,TRBV13,.,TGTGCCAGCAGCTCCCGGGGGCGGGAGTCACATACGCAGTATTTT,CASSSRGRESHTQYF
TRBJ1-1,.,TRBV4-2,TRBD1,TGTGCCAGCAGCCCGGGCTCAGGGGGCTTAACTGAAGCTTTCTTT,CASSPGSGGLTEAFF
TRBJ2-3,once,TRBV5-6,.,TGTGCCAGCAGCTTGGCGCGTGCGCGCACAGATACGCAGTATTTT,CASSLARARTDTQYF
TRBJ1-2,.,TRBV5-1,TRBD1,TGCGCCAGCAGCACCCGCGGGACAGGGGCCTATGGCTACACCTTC,CASSTRGTGAYGYTF
TRBJ2-1,.,TRBV4-2,TRBD1,TGTGCCAGCAGCCAAGACGCGACAGGGGTGCGCAATGAGCAGTTCTTC,CASSQDATGVRNEQFF
TRBJ1-3,.,TRBV19,TRBD1,TGTGCCACTACAACAGGGGGCTCTGGAAACACCATATATTTT,CATTTGGSGNTIYF
TRBJ1-1,.,TRBV7-2,.,TGTGCCAGCAGCTTAGATGCAGGCCTTGAAGCTTTCTTT,CASSLDAGLEAFF
TRBJ1-1,.,TRBV5-6,TRBD1,TGTGCCAGCAGCCGACAGGGGGTTCAGCGGGGCACTGAAGCTTTCTTT,CASSRQGVQRGTEAFF
TRBJ1-4,.,TRBV25-1,TRBD1,TGTGCCAGCTCTGACAGGGGGTCTGATGAAAAACTGTTTTTT,CASSDRGSDEKLFF
TRBJ2-7,.,TRBV28,.,TGTGCCAGCAGTTTCCGCAGGGCTACCTACGAGCAGTACTTC,CASSFRRATYEQYF
TRBJ2-7,.,TRBV19,.,TGTGCCAGTAGTATTATCTACCCCTACGAGCAGTACTTC,CASSIIYPYEQYF
TRBJ2-7,.,TRBV10-1,.,TGCGCCAGCAGCACAGGTACCAGCTCCTACGAGCAGTACTTC,CASSTGTSSYEQYF
TRBJ1-2,.,TRBV9,TRBD1,TGTGCCAGCAGAGAGGGACAGGGCATTAACTATGGCTACACCTTC,CASREGQGINYGYTF
TRBJ1-2,.,TRBV6-5,TRBD1,TGTGCCAGCAGACCACGGACAGGGGGCAATTTTGGCTACACCTTC,CASRPRTGGNFGYTF
TRBJ2-1,few,TRBV20-1,.,TGCAGTGCTGAGGGTCACAATGAGCAGTTCTTC,CSAEGHNEQFF
TRBJ1-2,.,TRBV5-4,.,TGTGCCAGCAGAGCCCCAGGGAATAACTATGGCTACACCTTC,CASRAPGNNYGYTF
TRBJ1-2,.,TRBV7-8,.,TGTGCCAGCAGCCCCGGTAGCAGGGATGGCTACACCTTC,CASSPGSRDGYTF
TRBJ1-4,once,TRBV28,TRBD1,TGTGCCAGCAGTTTATCTGGCAGGGGGAGTGAAAAACTGTTTTTT,CASSLSGRGSEKLFF
TRBJ2-1,.,TRBV7-9,TRBD2,TGTGCCAGCAGCCAAGATACGGGGGGGTCCTACAATGAGCAGTTCTTC,CASSQDTGGSYNEQFF
TRBJ1-2,once,TRBV28,.,TGTGCCAGCAGATCCTTCGGGACTCCAACTGATGGCTACACCTTC,CASRSFGTPTDGYTF